The clone carrying this T cell receptor (beta chain) was recorded at least ten times. The source of the sample is a study of read filtering for tumor transcriptome and immune sequencing. The CDR3 has 13 amino acids. CDR1 and CDR2 from the germline V gene are MNHEY and SMNVEV (reference sequence). V was pared by 5 bases and J by 6 bases, with 13 bases between. From 300 to 450 ng of RNA, a library with molecular barcoded alpha/delta and beta/gamma adaptors was made. TCRdb re-derived calls from the reads in MiXCR, one entry per CDR3 protein. The sample holds roughly 25,000 distinct CDR3 sequences; roughly 14% are singletons and the top ten take roughly 44%.

The specimen sequenced was a population of CD138-negative cells sorted from bone marrow. The V gene is TRBV27, the J gene TRBJ1-1; a possible D gene is TRBD1 (5 bases). The sequence came from a donor aged 40 or over with multiple myeloma. The CDR3 spells CASSVRERAEAFF. As DNA, the CDR3 is TGTGCCAGCAGTGTCAGGGAGAGGGCTGAAGCTTTCTTT.